Presented here are 25 T cell receptor beta chains from one specimen sequenced in a study of blood T cell repertoires in COVID-19. Only in-frame clones appear in the TCRdb table, and some are missing; sequencing was by immunoSEQ multiplex PCR. The sample includes 140,000 to 150,000 clones, 80% to 90% of them seen just once. Sequences were obtained from peripheral blood. All receptors come from a woman aged 45-65 years with active or convalescent COVID-19.

V and J are TRBV24-1 and TRBJ2-2; 9 positions agree with TRBD2. CDR3 length: 15 residues. From germline, CDR1 is KGHDR and CDR2 SFDVKD. Trimming cost V 5 bases and J 6 bases; bases outside gene matches: 6. CDR3 bases: TGTGCCACCAGTGTGGCACTAGCGGGTTCCGGGGAGCTGTTTTTT. Translation gives CATSVALAGSGELFF.

The V gene is TRBV5-8, the J gene TRBJ2-7; 9 bases agree with TRBD1. Germline-derived CDR1 and CDR2 are SGHTS and YDEGEE. This CDR3 comprises 14 residues. The J segment lost 1 base and the V segment lost 5 bases, leaving 4 bases of the junction unmatched. The CDR3 region is CASRDRGSSYEQYF. The CDR3 region has the DNA TGTGCCAGCAGGGACAGGGGAAGTTCCTACGAGCAGTACTTC.

The CDR3 region is CATSANPGQGSTEQYF. For the CDR3, the DNA is TGTGCCACCAGTGCCAACCCGGGACAGGGGAGCACCGAGCAGTACTTC. The V gene is TRBV24-1, the J gene TRBJ2-7, with 10 bases lining up with TRBD1. The CDR3 has 16 residues. Germline CDR1 and CDR2: KGHDR and SFDVKD. The V segment lost 5 bases and the J segment 6 bases; nucleotides outside the gene matches: 12.

This clone was detected only once. The genes are TRBV5-1 and TRBJ2-7; no reliable D call. V lost 1 base to trimming and J lost 2 bases, with 10 bases between them. In germline, CDR1 is SGHRS, CDR2 YFSETQ. The CDR3 covers 14 residues. In nucleotides, the CDR3 is TGCGCCAGCAGCTTGAGCACAGCTACCTACGAGCAGTACTTC. Its translation: CASSLSTATYEQYF.

The rearrangement joins TRBV5-1 to TRBJ2-3, with a weak D call TRBD1 (6 bases). CDR3 length: 12 residues. The V end lost 9 bases, the J end lost 2 bases, and 10 bases lay between the germline ends. Germline V gene data show CDR1 as SGHRS and CDR2 as YFSETQ. CDR3 sequence (DNA): TGCGCCACTCAGGGGAACACAGATACGCAGTATTTT. It encodes CATQGNTDTQYF.

This sequence joins TRBV5-1 and TRBJ2-1; TRBD1 agrees at 8 bases. The CDR3 is 15 residues long. The V and J ends lost 1 base and 7 bases, in that order; junction bases with no gene match: 7. Germline V CDR1 and CDR2: SGHRS, YFSETQ. Written as DNA, the CDR3 is TGCGCCAGCAGCTTGTTGACAGGGGAGGTTAATGAGCAGTTCTTC. Encoded protein: CASSLLTGEVNEQFF.

The chain links TRBV27 to TRBJ1-1; D uncertain. The germline gives CDR1 MNHEY, CDR2 SMNVEV (reference sequence). V shed 3 bases and J shed 8 bases, with 10 bases lying between them. This CDR3 is 12 amino acids long. This CDR3 is CASSFFGREAFF. In DNA, the CDR3 is TGTGCCAGCAGTTTCTTCGGGAGGGAAGCTTTCTTT.

This sequence joins TRBV12-3 or TRBV12-4 and TRBJ1-6; a weak D match, TRBD1 (6 bases). V shed 5 bases and J shed 8 bases, with 10 bases lying between them. The CDR3 covers 13 residues. CDR3 DNA: TGTGCCAGCAGTCTGGACAGTTATTCACCCCTCCACTTT. Translating it yields CASSLDSYSPLHF.

Only a few counts were recorded for this clone. The chain links TRBV7-2 to TRBJ2-2, with 8 positions matching TRBD2. With V trimmed by 3 bases and J by 5 bases, 8 bases remained unmatched. Germline values: CDR1 SGHTA, CDR2 FQGNSA. This CDR3 has 16 residues. DNA for the CDR3: TGTGCCAGCAGCTTTGGGGGACTAGTGAGGACCGGGGAGCTGTTTTTT. This encodes CASSFGGLVRTGELFF.

The gene calls are TRBV28 and TRBJ2-7, with D possibly being TRBD1 (5 bases). The V gene's germline CDR1 is MDHEN and CDR2 SYDVKM. V lost 3 bases, J lost 6 bases, and 12 bases lay in between. CDR3 length: 13 residues. CDR3: CASSLPGLPEQYF. Written as DNA, the CDR3 is TGTGCCAGCAGTTTGCCAGGGCTCCCCGAGCAGTACTTC.

This sequence joins TRBV18 and TRBJ2-7; possible D gene TRBD1, 8 bases. The length of the CDR3 is 14 residues. The germline V gene encodes CDR1 KGHSH and CDR2 LQKENI. Trimming took off 3 bases at V and 5 bases at J, with 14 bases between the two ends. DNA for the CDR3: TGTGCCAGCTCACCCACAGGGGGGAGGGACGAGCAGTACTTC. It is translated as CASSPTGGRDEQYF.

This clone occurred once. V is TRBV3-1 (or the pseudogene TRBV3-2) and J is TRBJ2-7, with a weak D call TRBD1 (5 bases). Trimming cost V 0 bases and J 6 bases, with 9 bases left between them. Germline CDR1 is LGHDT and CDR2 is YNNKEL (reference sequence). This CDR3 spans 13 amino acids. This chain's CDR3 is CASSQERGAEQYF. The CDR3 DNA follows: TGTGCCAGCAGCCAAGAAAGGGGTGCCGAGCAGTACTTC.

V gene TRBV19 combines with J gene TRBJ2-7; 7 bases are shared with TRBD1. The J segment lost 7 bases and the V segment lost 4 bases, leaving 13 bases of the junction unmatched. This CDR3 has 15 residues. The V gene's germline CDR1 is LNHDA and CDR2 SQIVND (reference sequence). For the CDR3, the DNA is TGTGCCAGTAGTACCCCGGGACAGACCGTCGGGGAGCAGTACTTC. This translates into CASSTPGQTVGEQYF.

Only one count was recorded for this clone. The J gene is TRBJ2-5, the V gene TRBV24-1, with D possibly being TRBD2 (5 bases). There are 16 residues in the CDR3. CDR1 is KGHDR and CDR2 is SFDVKD in the germline V gene. V was trimmed by 3 bases and J by 1 base, leaving 14 bases between them. The CDR3 loop reads CATSDPTRTGQETQYF. The CDR3, as DNA: TGTGCCACCAGTGATCCCACAAGGACTGGCCAAGAGACCCAGTACTTC.

The chain recombines TRBV29-1 with TRBJ2-7, with 7 bases identical to TRBD1. The CDR3 is made up of 15 amino acids. Looked up from germline, CDR1 is SQVTM and CDR2 is ANQGSEA. V gave up 0 bases and J gave up 3 bases; unmatched junction bases: 8. The CDR3 DNA sequence: TGCAGCGTTGAAGATAGGACAGGATCCCTCTACGAGCAGTACTTC. Protein sequence: CSVEDRTGSLYEQYF.

The CDR3 DNA follows: TGTGCCAGCAGCTTAGAGGGGGGGGAAGCTTTCTTT. Translating it yields CASSLEGGEAFF. The chain links TRBV7-8 to TRBJ1-1; perhaps TRBD1 as D (6 bases). Germline CDR1 is SGHVS and CDR2 is FQNEAQ. Between the trimmed V and J ends, which lost 1 base and 8 bases, there was a span of 8 bases. This CDR3 region has 12 residues.

V is TRBV6-2 or TRBV6-3 and J is TRBJ1-5; 9 positions agree with TRBD1. V lost 5 bases to trimming and J lost 0 bases; unmatched junction nucleotides: 11. The germline CDR1 and CDR2 sequences are MNHEY and SVGEGT. This CDR3 is 18 amino acids long. In DNA, the CDR3 is TGTGCCAGCAGTGTCAGGACAGGGGCCATCTATAGCAATCAGCCCCAGCATTTT. Its protein is CASSVRTGAIYSNQPQHF.

The chain combines TRBV4-3 with TRBJ2-1, with a possible D match to TRBD1 (5 bases). This CDR3 spans 15 amino acids. Between the trimmed V and J ends, which lost 0 bases and 5 bases, there was a span of 11 bases. Germline CDR1 is LGHNA and CDR2 is YSLEER. The CDR3 DNA sequence: TGCGCCAGCAGCCAAGACAGGGTTTCGGACAATGAGCAGTTCTTC. It specifies CASSQDRVSDNEQFF.

This clone has only one observation. Other DNA sequences in this sample translate to the same CDR3. The chain links TRBV5-1 to TRBJ1-3; TRBD1 aligns across 7 bases. The CDR3 has 16 amino acids. The germline CDR1 and CDR2 sequences are SGHRS and YFSETQ. Losses at the gene ends were 4 bases for V and 0 bases for J; bases not matched to a gene: 7. In DNA, the CDR3 is TGCGCCAGCAGCGCCGGGACAGCCAACTCTGGAAACACCATATATTTT. Its translation: CASSAGTANSGNTIYF.

This clone was recorded a few times. The chain couples TRBV29-1 to TRBJ1-2; the match to TRBD1 covers 8 bases. Germline V gene lookup returns CDR1 SQVTM and CDR2 ANQGSEA. CDR3 size: 12 residues. The ends lost 4 bases at V and 6 bases at J; junction bases unmatched: 4. CDR3 nucleotides: TGCAGCGTTGGACAGGGGAAGGATGGCTACACCTTC. This translates into CSVGQGKDGYTF.

The chain employs TRBV4-1 and TRBJ1-1, with D perhaps TRBD1 (5 bases). This CDR3 comprises 14 residues. Germline V gene lookup returns CDR1 MGHRA and CDR2 YSYEKL. V was shortened by 0 bases and J by 1 base, with 6 bases between the two germline ends. The CDR3 DNA follows: TGCGCCAGCAGCCAAGATCAGGGGAACACTGAAGCTTTCTTT. This codes for CASSQDQGNTEAFF.

V gene TRBV28 combines with J gene TRBJ2-5, with D maybe TRBD1 (6 bases). The CDR3 contains 13 residues. From germline, CDR1 is MDHEN and CDR2 SYDVKM. The V and J ends lost 6 bases and 1 base respectively, with 9 bases between them. Here the CDR3 DNA reads TGTGCCAGCAGAACAGGGACCCAAGAGACCCAGTACTTC. Its protein is CASRTGTQETQYF.

V and J are TRBV5-1 and TRBJ1-5; D ambiguous. From germline, CDR1 is SGHRS and CDR2 YFSETQ. This CDR3 is 15 amino acids long. V was clipped by 0 bases and J by 3 bases, with 10 bases between them. CDR3 loop: CASSLVPGTNQPQHF. CDR3 in DNA: TGCGCCAGCAGCTTGGTTCCGGGAACCAATCAGCCCCAGCATTTT.

The rearrangement joins TRBV29-1 to TRBJ2-1; 9 bases map to TRBD2. Germline V CDR1 and CDR2: SQVTM, ANQGSEA. The CDR3 consists of 14 residues. The junction had 2 bases not matched to a gene; V was cut back by 5 bases and J by 0 bases. CDR3 protein: CSVLAGFSYNEQFF. The CDR3 DNA is TGCAGCGTTCTAGCGGGATTCTCCTACAATGAGCAGTTCTTC.

The V gene is TRBV28, the J gene TRBJ2-2; 7 bases agree with TRBD1. V lost 6 bases to trimming and J lost 6 bases; unmatched junction nucleotides: 7. The CDR3 totals 14 residues. Germline V gene sequence: CDR1 MDHEN, CDR2 SYDVKM. The CDR3 DNA is TGTGCCAGCAGCCAAACTACAGGGGCCGGGGAGCTGTTTTTT. Its protein product is CASSQTTGAGELFF.